These 13 T cell receptor beta chains share one sample of origin, sequenced in a study of cytomegalovirus exposure and HLA in healthy donors. With 60 Vbeta and 13 Jbeta primers, the PCR was carried out. The repertoire was sequenced with immunoSEQ multiplex PCR; TCRdb's copy has only in-frame clones and lacks some. The repertoire holds about 140,000 clones, with 70% to 90% as singletons. Sequencing input: PBMCs. These receptors came from a woman aged 40 to 55 in good health and CMV-seronegative.

The rearrangement joins TRBV7-8 to TRBJ1-4; TRBD1 aligns across 8 bases. V was pared by 5 bases and J by 5 bases, with 4 bases of the junction left unmatched. The germline V gene encodes CDR1 SGHVS and CDR2 FQNEAQ. The CDR3 has 14 residues. The CDR3 DNA reads TGTGCCAGCAGCCAGACAGGGGAGAATGAAAAACTGTTTTTT. Protein product: CASSQTGENEKLFF.

This clone was seen a single time. This rearrangement joins TRBV25-1 to TRBJ2-1; 7 nucleotides line up with TRBD2. Per germline, CDR1 MGHDK and CDR2 SYGVNS. V was pared by 7 bases and J by 6 bases, with 18 bases of the junction left unmatched. The CDR3 runs 17 residues. This CDR3 reads CASTPRDYNDPSNEQFF. Here the CDR3 DNA reads TGTGCCAGCACCCCCCGGGACTACAACGACCCATCCAATGAGCAGTTCTTC.

This clone was recorded a few times. The J gene is TRBJ1-5, the V gene TRBV5-6; perhaps TRBD1 as D (5 bases). Between the trimmed V and J ends, which lost 1 base and 9 bases, there was a span of 14 bases. CDR1 is SGHDT, CDR2 YYEEEE, per germline. The CDR3 runs 14 residues. The CDR3 loop is CASSLRMGLGPQHF. In DNA form, the CDR3 reads TGTGCCAGCAGCTTGAGAATGGGGCTTGGGCCCCAGCATTTT.

This chain links TRBV5-1 with TRBJ1-1; D remains unclear. V was clipped by 0 bases and J by 5 bases, with 11 bases between them. The CDR3 has 14 amino acids. Germline V CDR1 and CDR2: SGHRS, YFSETQ. The CDR3, as DNA: TGCGCCAGCAGCTTGGGGGGAGCTGAGACTGAAGCTTTCTTT. It is translated as CASSLGGAETEAFF.

The chain employs TRBV25-1 and TRBJ2-2, with a tentative D call TRBD2 (6 bases). Germline V gene lookup returns CDR1 MGHDK and CDR2 SYGVNS. The CDR3 consists of 15 residues. Trimming cost V 6 bases and J 5 bases, with 16 bases left between them. The CDR3 region has the DNA TGTGCCAGCAGCCCACTAGCATCTTCGACCGGGGAGCTGTTTTTT. It is translated as CASSPLASSTGELFF. The whole variable domain, filled in from reference TRBV25-1 and TRBJ2-2, reads EADIYQTPRYLVIGTGKKITLECSQTMGHDKMYWYQQDPGMELHLIHYSYGVNSTEKGDLSSESTVSRIRTEHFPLTLESARPSHTSQYLCASSPLASSTGELFFGEGSRLTVL.

About this clone itself: In the same sample, other DNA sequences code for this CDR3. The chain uses TRBV7-2 and TRBJ2-7; 9 bases agree with TRBD1. The trim removed 4 bases at V and 1 base at J, leaving 2 bases unmatched. This CDR3 region has 14 residues. Germline V gene data show CDR1 as SGHTA and CDR2 as FQGNSA. Written as DNA, the CDR3 is TGTGCCAGCAGCTCCGGGACAGGGTCCTACGAGCAGTACTTC. Protein product: CASSSGTGSYEQYF.

The chain uses TRBV11-2 and TRBJ2-7; unclear D gene. The V end lost 1 base, the J end lost 1 base, and 11 bases lay between the germline ends. Germline V CDR1 and CDR2: SGHAT, FQNNGV. This CDR3 contains 15 residues. In DNA, the CDR3 is TGTGCCAGCAGCTTAGCGGTTGAGACTTCCTACGAGCAGTACTTC. Translated, it gives CASSLAVETSYEQYF.

The CDR3 reads CASSEVERSPLHF. CDR3 in DNA: TGTGCCAGCAGTGAAGTTGAGCGCTCACCCCTCCACTTT. The rearrangement links TRBV25-1 to TRBJ1-6; D remains ambiguous. Germline-derived CDR1 and CDR2 are MGHDK and SYGVNS. The CDR3 contains 13 residues. Trimming pared 2 bases from V and 10 bases from J, leaving 9 bases between.

The sample holds one count of this clone. The rearrangement joins TRBV5-1 to TRBJ2-5; D unclear. V was trimmed by 5 bases and J by 1 base, leaving 12 bases between them. The CDR3 is made up of 14 amino acids. CDR1 and CDR2 from the germline V gene are SGHRS and YFSETQ. CDR3 residues: CASSFFSPQETQYF. CDR3 nucleotide sequence: TGCGCCAGCAGTTTTTTCTCCCCCCAAGAGACCCAGTACTTC. The full variable domain, in which reference TRBV5-1 and TRBJ2-5 provide the parts outside the CDR3, is KAGVTQTPRYLIKTRGQQVTLSCSPISGHRSVSWYQQTPGQGLQFLFEYFSETQRNKGNFPGRFSGRQFSNSRSEMNVSTLELGDSALYLCASSFFSPQETQYFGPGTRLLVL.

The chain joins TRBV2 to TRBJ2-4; D is unresolved. Germline CDR1 is SNHLY and CDR2 is FYNNEI. The CDR3 spans 13 residues. With 2 bases removed from V and 6 bases from J, the gap between germline ends came to 8 bases. The CDR3 DNA is TGTGCCAGCAGTGAATGGCAGGTAAACATTCAGTACTTC. It encodes CASSEWQVNIQYF.

The chain combines TRBV7-2 with TRBJ2-5, with 8 bases identical to TRBD2. The closer fit of TRBJ2-7 to the DNA end suggests the J call may be wrong. The CDR3 is made up of 14 amino acids. The germline gives CDR1 SGHTA, CDR2 FQGNSA. The DNA for the CDR3 is TGTGCCAGCAGCTTTGGACTAGCCCCCTACGAGCAGTACTTC. This translates into CASSFGLAPYEQYF.

V is TRBV9 and J is TRBJ1-1; unclear D gene. The CDR3 extends over 16 amino acids. V was pared by 0 bases and J by 0 bases, with 12 bases between. Germline CDR1 and CDR2: SGDLS and YYNGEE. Here the CDR3 reads CASSVASGLMNTEAFF. CDR3 in DNA: TGTGCCAGCAGCGTAGCTTCCGGACTCATGAACACTGAAGCTTTCTTT. The full variable domain, in which reference TRBV9 and TRBJ1-1 provide the parts outside the CDR3, is DSGVTQTPKHLITATGQRVTLRCSPRSGDLSVYWYQQSLDQGLQFLIQYYNGEERAKGNILERFSAQQFPDLHSELNLSSLELGDSALYFCASSVASGLMNTEAFFGQGTRLTVV.

In the case of this clone: Additional DNA sequences in this sample encode the identical CDR3. The chain has TRBV7-8 and TRBJ1-1, with 7 bases matching TRBD1. The V and J ends lost 1 base and 6 bases, in that order; junction bases with no gene match: 5. The CDR3 covers 14 residues. Germline CDR1 SGHVS, CDR2 FQNEAQ. Here the CDR3 DNA reads TGTGCCAGCAGCTTAGAACAGGGGTTCGCTGAAGCTTTCTTT. Its translation: CASSLEQGFAEAFF. The variable domain in full, completed from reference TRBV7-8 and TRBJ1-1, reads GAGVSQSPRYKVAKRGQDVALRCDPISGHVSLFWYQQALGQGPEFLTYFQNEAQLDKSGLPSDRFFAERPEGSVSTLKIQRTQQEDSAVYLCASSLEQGFAEAFFGQGTRLTVV.